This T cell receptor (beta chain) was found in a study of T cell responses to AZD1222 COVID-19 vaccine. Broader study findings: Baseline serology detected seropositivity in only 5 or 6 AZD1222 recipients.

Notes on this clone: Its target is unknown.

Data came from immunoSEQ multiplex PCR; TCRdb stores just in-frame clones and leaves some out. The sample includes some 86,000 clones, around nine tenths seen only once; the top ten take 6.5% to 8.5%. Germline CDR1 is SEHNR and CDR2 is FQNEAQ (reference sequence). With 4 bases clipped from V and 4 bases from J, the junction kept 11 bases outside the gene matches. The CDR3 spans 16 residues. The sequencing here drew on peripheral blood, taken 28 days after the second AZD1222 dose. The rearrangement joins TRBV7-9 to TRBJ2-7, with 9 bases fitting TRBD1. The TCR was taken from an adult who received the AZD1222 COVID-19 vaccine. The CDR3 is CASSSGNPGQGYEQYF. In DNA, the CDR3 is TGTGCCAGCAGCTCAGGAAATCCGGGACAGGGTTACGAGCAGTACTTC.